This T cell receptor beta chain was documented in a study of T cell responses to AZD1222 COVID-19 vaccine. The germline gives CDR1 SGHNT, CDR2 YYREEE (reference sequence). The CDR3 sequence is 16 residues long. V shed 0 bases and J 5 bases; nucleotides not matched to a gene: 5. Generated by immunoSEQ multiplex PCR, the TCRdb table keeps only in-frame clones and is missing some. The table records under 200,000 clones, roughly 86% of them present only once. The sequence was obtained from an adult in good health. The chain is built from TRBV5-4 and TRBJ1-6; 7 nucleotides agree with TRBD1. This specimen consisted of peripheral blood, obtained on day 0 of AZD1222 vaccination. The CDR3, as DNA: TGTGCCAGCAGCTTGGCGACAGGGAAAGATAATTCACCCCTCCACTTT. The encoded protein is CASSLATGKDNSPLHF.